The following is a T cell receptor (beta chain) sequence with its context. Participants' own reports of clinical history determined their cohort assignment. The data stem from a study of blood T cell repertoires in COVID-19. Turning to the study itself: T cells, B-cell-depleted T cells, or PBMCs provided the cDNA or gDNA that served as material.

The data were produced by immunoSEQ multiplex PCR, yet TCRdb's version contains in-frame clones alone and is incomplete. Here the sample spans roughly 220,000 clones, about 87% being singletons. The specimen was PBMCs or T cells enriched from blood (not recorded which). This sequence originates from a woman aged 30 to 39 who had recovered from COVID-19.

CDR3 DNA sequence: TGCAGCGTTGACACGGGACAGTCCCCGGGCGAGCAGTACTTC. Translation gives CSVDTGQSPGEQYF. The chain uses TRBV29-1 and TRBJ2-7; 7 nucleotides match TRBD1. This CDR3 region has 14 residues. V shed 3 bases and J 6 bases; nucleotides not matched to a gene: 11. The V gene's germline CDR1 is SQVTM and CDR2 ANQGSEA.